The rows below give T cell receptor beta chains drawn from one sample of a study of cytomegalovirus exposure and HLA in healthy donors. The table came from immunoSEQ multiplex PCR; TCRdb's copy has only in-frame clones and leaves some out. The sample contains approximately 86,000 clones, less than 85% of which appear only once. The sample consisted of PBMCs. The receptors shown here come from a middle-aged man in good health and CMV-seropositive. The CDR3 runs from the conserved cysteine through the conserved F or W. A D gene is named only where the DNA matches it firmly. Size is stated for part of the rows, as once, few or many counts, or as a class when the clone is expanded.

size: .
V: TRBV5-1
J: TRBJ2-2
D: .
CDR3: CASSFVGGSTGELFF
DNA: TGCGCCAGCAGCTTCGTAGGGGGTAGCACCGGGGAGCTGTTTTTT

size: .
V: TRBV9
J: TRBJ2-7
D: TRBD1
CDR3: CASSPGEGTGTYEQYF
DNA: TGTGCCAGCAGCCCGGGCGAGGGGACAGGTACCTACGAGCAGTACTTC

size: .
V: TRBV28
J: TRBJ1-3
D: TRBD1
CDR3: CASHRGGGNTIYF
DNA: TGTGCCAGCCACAGGGGTGGTGGAAACACCATATATTTT

size: .
V: TRBV13
J: TRBJ1-1
D: .
CDR3: CASSPRTVNTEAFF
DNA: TGTGCCAGCAGCCCTCGGACAGTGAACACTGAAGCTTTCTTT

size: few
V: TRBV18
J: TRBJ1-1
D: TRBD1
CDR3: CASSRDRGLSEAFF
DNA: TGTGCCAGCTCAAGAGACAGGGGGCTGTCTGAAGCTTTCTTT

size: .
V: TRBV11-3
J: TRBJ1-1
D: TRBD1
CDR3: CASTQQGLNTEAFF
DNA: TGTGCCAGCACCCAACAGGGGTTGAACACTGAAGCTTTCTTT

size: .
V: TRBV7-8
J: TRBJ2-7
D: TRBD2
CDR3: CASSLGAGGSYEQYF
DNA: TGTGCCAGCAGCTTGGGAGCGGGGGGCTCCTACGAGCAGTACTTC

size: .
V: TRBV5-1
J: TRBJ2-7
D: .
CDR3: CASSLEGPYEQYF
DNA: TGCGCCAGCAGCCTGGAGGGGCCGTACGAGCAGTACTTC

size: .
V: TRBV14
J: TRBJ2-1
D: .
CDR3: CASSHLASNEQFF
DNA: TGTGCCAGCAGTCATCTAGCGAGCAATGAGCAGTTCTTC

size: few
V: TRBV6-4
J: TRBJ1-5
D: .
CDR3: CASSPYTNQPQHF
DNA: TGTGCCAGTTCACCCTATACTAATCAGCCCCAGCATTTT

size: once
V: TRBV6-1
J: TRBJ1-2
D: .
CDR3: CASSEAGGYGYTF
DNA: TGTGCCAGCAGTGAAGCGGGAGGCTATGGCTACACCTTC

size: .
V: TRBV5-1
J: TRBJ2-3
D: .
CDR3: CASNMGGRWTDTQYF
DNA: TGCGCCAGCAATATGGGGGGTAGGTGGACAGATACGCAGTATTTT

size: .
V: TRBV7-3
J: TRBJ2-1
D: .
CDR3: CASSPSPGTTYNEQFF
DNA: TGTGCCAGCAGTCCCTCGCCCGGGACAACCTACAATGAGCAGTTCTTC

size: once
V: TRBV10-3
J: TRBJ1-6
D: .
CDR3: CAISPEDGSPLHF
DNA: TGTGCCATCAGCCCCGAGGATGGTTCACCCCTCCACTTT

size: .
V: TRBV18
J: TRBJ1-6
D: .
CDR3: CASSPSARWNSPLHF
DNA: TGTGCCAGCTCACCGTCGGCCAGGTGGAATTCACCCCTCCACTTT

size: .
V: TRBV15
J: TRBJ2-7
D: .
CDR3: CATSRAKGGGAFVYEQYF
DNA: TGTGCCACCAGCAGAGCAAAGGGGGGAGGGGCTTTCGTTTACGAGCAGTACTTC

size: .
V: TRBV10-1
J: TRBJ1-2
D: .
CDR3: CASSESGTSGYTF
DNA: TGCGCCAGCAGTGAGTCAGGGACAAGTGGCTACACCTTC

size: .
V: TRBV5-6
J: TRBJ2-5
D: TRBD1
CDR3: CASSLAGTGLETQYF
DNA: TGTGCCAGCAGCTTGGCCGGGACAGGGTTAGAGACCCAGTACTTC

size: .
V: TRBV6-1
J: TRBJ2-1
D: TRBD1
CDR3: CASTIGQGSYNEQFF
DNA: TGTGCCAGCACCATTGGACAGGGTTCCTACAATGAGCAGTTCTTC

size: .
V: TRBV4-2
J: TRBJ2-5
D: TRBD2
CDR3: CASSQDSGRAAAETQYF
DNA: TGTGCCAGCAGCCAAGACAGCGGGAGGGCCGCCGCCGAGACCCAGTACTTC

size: .
V: TRBV7-2
J: TRBJ2-3
D: .
CDR3: CASSPLQDTQYF
DNA: TGTGCCAGCAGCCCCCTCCAGGATACGCAGTATTTT

size: once
V: TRBV7-2
J: TRBJ1-1
D: .
CDR3: CASSLEVPGTEAFF
DNA: TGTGCCAGCAGCTTAGAGGTTCCGGGGACTGAAGCTTTCTTT

size: .
V: TRBV5-1
J: TRBJ2-7
D: TRBD2
CDR3: CASSFDGTSGRVYEQYF
DNA: TGCGCCAGCAGCTTTGACGGGACTAGCGGGAGGGTCTACGAGCAGTACTTC

size: .
V: TRBV7-9
J: TRBJ2-5
D: TRBD2
CDR3: CASSLGLAGGKETQYF
DNA: TGTGCCAGCAGCTTGGGACTAGCGGGGGGTAAAGAGACCCAGTACTTC

size: .
V: TRBV20-1
J: TRBJ1-6
D: .
CDR3: CSAREGRALHF
DNA: TGCAGTGCTAGGGAGGGGCGAGCGCTCCACTTT

size: once
V: TRBV2
J: TRBJ2-1
D: TRBD2
CDR3: CASPGLADNNEQFF
DNA: TGTGCCAGTCCGGGACTAGCGGACAACAATGAGCAGTTCTTC

size: .
V: TRBV7-2
J: TRBJ2-7
D: TRBD1
CDR3: CASSSRTGFDEQYF
DNA: TGTGCCAGCAGCTCTAGGACAGGATTTGACGAGCAGTACTTC